A single sample gave rise to the 8 T cell receptor beta chains below, sequenced in a study of T-cell reconstitution after alpha-beta-depleted transplantation in children. Preparation of the TCRbeta library used unique molecular identifiers. TCRdb processed the PCR reads anew with MiXCR; each CDR3 protein has one entry. Among roughly 420,000 distinct CDR3 sequences, 16% were seen once, and the ten largest hold roughly 29%. The sample here was PBMCs, mostly from graft donor cells, taken 360 days after TCRalphabeta/CD19-depleted stem cell transplant. These receptors all stem from a boy in the first two years of life who had a stem cell transplant for Wiskott-Aldrich syndrome, so the T cells may come from the graft donor.

The genes are TRBV20-1 and TRBJ2-2; 14 bases agree with TRBD2. The CDR3 runs 18 residues. Looked up from germline, CDR1 is DFQATT and CDR2 is SNEGSKA (reference sequence). V gave up 1 base and J gave up 5 bases; unmatched junction bases: 9. The CDR3, as DNA: TGCAGTGCTAGAGTACGACTAGCGGGAGGGATGCGTACCGGGGAGCTGTTTTTT. It translates to CSARVRLAGGMRTGELFF.

V is TRBV20-1 and J is TRBJ1-2; 8 positions match TRBD1. The CDR3 extends over 14 amino acids. Unmatched junction bases numbered 4, after V lost 3 bases and J lost 1 base. Looked up from germline, CDR1 is DFQATT and CDR2 is SNEGSKA (reference sequence). The CDR3 nucleotides are TGCAGTGCTAGTGCAGGGGGCGATAACTATGGCTACACCTTC. Translation: CSASAGGDNYGYTF.

V usage is TRBV12-3 or TRBV12-4 and J usage is TRBJ1-5; a weak D match, TRBD1 (5 bases). Trimming removed 3 bases from V and 1 base from J, with 13 bases in between. The length of the CDR3 is 16 residues. The CDR3 DNA follows: TGTGCCAGCAGTTTCGGTCCAGGGATAAGCAATCAGCCCCAGCATTTT. This translates into CASSFGPGISNQPQHF.

This chain uses TRBV5-1 with TRBJ2-5; TRBD1 aligns across 8 bases. V lost 7 bases and J lost 3; bases outside the gene matches: 8. The germline CDR1 and CDR2 sequences are SGHRS and YFSETQ. This CDR3 has 14 residues. DNA for the CDR3: TGCGCCAGCGACGGGACAGGCCTAAAAGAGACCCAGTACTTC. Translation gives CASDGTGLKETQYF.

The gene calls are TRBV5-1 and TRBJ1-5, with 8 bases that match TRBD1. V shed 4 bases and J 1 base; nucleotides not matched to a gene: 4. CDR1 and CDR2 from the germline V gene are SGHRS and YFSETQ. The CDR3 is 15 amino acids. CDR3 protein: CASSGRQGSNQPQHF. The CDR3 coding sequence is TGCGCCAGCAGCGGGAGACAGGGGAGCAATCAGCCCCAGCATTTT. Based on the CDR3 plus reference TRBV5-1 and TRBJ1-5, the full variable domain is KAGVTQTPRYLIKTRGQQVTLSCSPISGHRSVSWYQQTPGQGLQFLFEYFSETQRNKGNFPGRFSGRQFSNSRSEMNVSTLELGDSALYLCASSGRQGSNQPQHFGDGTRLSIL.

The rearrangement links TRBV28 to TRBJ2-7; 7 bases map to TRBD2. Germline lookup yields CDR1 MDHEN and CDR2 SYDVKM. This CDR3 region has 16 residues. Losses at the gene ends were 2 bases for V and 3 bases for J; bases not matched to a gene: 10. The CDR3 DNA sequence: TGTGCCAGCAGTTTAATAGCGGGTGGGGGGGACTACGAGCAGTACTTC. Translated, it gives CASSLIAGGGDYEQYF.

The sample holds a few counts of this clonotype. V usage is TRBV12-3 or TRBV12-4 and J usage is TRBJ2-7; D gene unclear. This CDR3 has 13 amino acids. V lost 2 bases and J lost 2, with 7 bases in between. The CDR3 reads CASSLSVPYEQYF. CDR3 coding DNA: TGTGCCAGCAGTTTATCAGTGCCCTACGAGCAGTACTTC.

This clonotype was observed a handful of times. The chain couples TRBV2 to TRBJ2-7; 8 bases are a match to TRBD1. Germline CDR1 is SNHLY and CDR2 is FYNNEI. The CDR3 is 14 amino acids. The V and J ends lost 7 bases and 3 bases, in that order; junction bases with no gene match: 8. CDR3 sequence (DNA): TGTGCCAGCACCTTCCGGGACAGGCTCTACGAGCAGTACTTC. It yields the protein CASTFRDRLYEQYF. Complete variable domain (other parts from reference TRBV2 and TRBJ2-7): EPEVTQTPSHQVTQMGQEVILRCVPISNHLYFYWYRQILGQKVEFLVSFYNNEISEKSEIFDDQFSVERPDGSNFTLKIRSTKLEDSAMYFCASTFRDRLYEQYFGPGTRLTVT.